This T cell receptor (beta chain) was identified in a study of identical twins' blood T cells. Source study methods: Per-library CDR3 reads ranged about 2 to 4 million; clonotypes, ~85,000 to ~550,000. TCRdb independently ran MiXCR on the 5' RACE reads; one entry per CDR3 protein. The V and J calls shown here were made by TCRdb, not taken from the authors' results. The sample records fewer than 450,000 distinct CDR3 sequences, about 28% being singletons. General observations from the study: V gene usage reportedly matched far better within twin pairs than unrelated donors. Each donor's most abundant TCRbeta clonotypes shared more CDR3 sequences with her twin than unrelated donors.

This clonotype was picked up a small number of times. Antigen: not known. Germline-derived CDR1 and CDR2 are ENHRY and SYGVKD. The CDR3 has 14 amino acids. The germline V and J ends were trimmed by 3 bases and 0 bases, with 8 bases remaining between them. The rearrangement uses TRBV10-3 and TRBJ1-1; the D gene is possibly TRBD1 (6 bases). Specimen: PBMCs. The clonotype originates from a woman aged 18-55 years in good health. The CDR3 region is CAISEQGVNTEAFF. CDR3 bases: TGTGCCATCAGTGAACAGGGAGTGAACACTGAAGCTTTCTTT.